These 7 T cell receptor beta chains share one sample of origin, sequenced in a study of blood T cell repertoires in COVID-19. Clones were sequenced by immunoSEQ multiplex PCR, and TCRdb holds only the in-frame ones, with some missing. The repertoire consists of 150,000 to 200,000 clones, with around 82% occurring once and the leading ten covering approximately 2.4%. Source material: peripheral blood. The source is a human donor with acute or convalescent COVID-19. The donor label of this sample is uncertain.

This clone was detected once. This sequence joins TRBV27 and TRBJ2-3; 13 nucleotides line up with TRBD2. This CDR3 contains 16 residues. The germline CDR1 and CDR2 sequences are MNHEY and SMNVEV (reference sequence). V shed 5 bases and J 9 bases; nucleotides not matched to a gene: 11. CDR3 DNA: TGTGCCAGCAGTCTAACAGGACTAGCGGGAGTAAACACGCAGTATTTT. Translating gives CASSLTGLAGVNTQYF.

The chain joins TRBV19 to TRBJ1-2, with 9 bases aligning to TRBD1. Germline V CDR1 and CDR2: LNHDA, SQIVND (reference sequence). The V gene end was trimmed by 6 bases and the J gene end by 8 bases; junction bases not matched to a gene: 16. The CDR3 is made up of 16 amino acids. CDR3 in DNA: TGTGCCAGTAGGTGGACAGGGGAAGCCGGATCAGGGGGCTACACCTTC. Its translation: CASRWTGEAGSGGYTF.

This clone was seen once. The chain employs TRBV7-2 and TRBJ2-3, with D possibly matching TRBD2 (7 bases). CDR1 is SGHTA and CDR2 is FQGNSA in the germline V gene. CDR3 length: 14 amino acids. Between the trimmed V and J ends, which lost 3 bases and 5 bases, there was a span of 12 bases. Here the CDR3 DNA reads TGTGCCAGCAGCTTGGCGGGGGCCCTAGATACGCAGTATTTT. Translating gives CASSLAGALDTQYF.

The genes are TRBV30 and TRBJ1-2; D not certain. In germline, CDR1 is GTSNPN, CDR2 SVGIG (reference sequence). The CDR3 extends over 13 amino acids. V lost 2 bases and J 7 bases, leaving 14 bases between the germline ends. CDR3 nucleotides: TGTGCCTGGAGTCCGTCCAGGTTATCTGGCTACACCTTC. It encodes CAWSPSRLSGYTF. Full variable domain (outside the CDR3, taken from reference TRBV30 and TRBJ1-2): SQTIHQWPATLVQPVGSPLSLECTVEGTSNPNLYWYRQAAGRGLQLLFYSVGIGQISSEVPQNLSASRPQDRQFILSSKKLLLSDSGFYLCAWSPSRLSGYTFGSGTRLTVV.

The V call is TRBV18, the J call TRBJ1-1, with 8 bases lining up with TRBD1. The CDR3 contains 12 residues. After removal of 5 bases from V and 9 bases from J, the junction contained 5 bases not matched to a gene. The germline CDR1 and CDR2 sequences are KGHSH and LQKENI. CDR3 in DNA: TGTGCCAGCTCAACCTCAGGGGGCAAAGCTTTCTTT. It is translated as CASSTSGGKAFF.

The chain carries TRBV3-1 (or the pseudogene TRBV3-2) and TRBJ2-7, with a weak D call TRBD2 (5 bases). The ends were cut back, 3 bases at V and 1 base at J, with 10 bases in the middle. Germline CDR1 and CDR2: LGHDT and YNNKEL (reference sequence). The CDR3 has 14 amino acids. This chain's CDR3 is CASSQGRGSYEQYF. The CDR3 coding sequence is TGTGCCAGCAGCCAGGGGAGAGGGTCCTACGAGCAGTACTTC.

This clone occurred once. The CDR3 loop reads CASSQGGTSGVTDTQYF. CDR3 coding DNA: TGTGCCAGCAGCCAAGGGGGGACTAGCGGGGTCACAGATACGCAGTATTTT. The chain uses TRBV4-2 and TRBJ2-3; 13 bases map to TRBD2. With V trimmed by 1 base and J by 2 bases, 3 bases remained unmatched. This CDR3 region has 17 residues. Germline lookup yields CDR1 LGHNA and CDR2 YNFKEQ.